This T cell receptor beta chain was sequenced in a study of shared clonotypes between healthy human individuals. This clone was detected ten times or more. Here immunoSEQ multiplex PCR was the method, and the copy in TCRdb shows in-frame clones only, minus some. The data contain around 95,000 clones, around 47% of them singletons. The CDR3 has 14 residues. Germline values: CDR1 ENHRY, CDR2 SYGVKD. Trimming took 4 bases from V and 6 from J, leaving 14 bases between them. The chain carries TRBV10-3 and TRBJ2-3; possible D gene TRBD1, 5 bases. The receptor's source is a woman between 35 and 50 years old in good health. Some clones in this sample may be carry-over from other donors' samples. The sample taken for sequencing was PBMCs. The CDR3 protein is CAISGGRAGDTQYF. DNA for the CDR3: TGTGCCATCAGTGGTGGCAGGGCCGGTGATACGCAGTATTTT.